This T cell receptor (beta chain) emerged from a study of T cells in Graves' hyperthyroidism and ophthalmopathy. Study in general: Peripheral blood was collected at initial diagnosis, before any treatment.

RNA transcripts served as the template for amplifying TCR beta CDR3 regions. RT-PCR in the first round (using the HTBI primer set) targeted the TCR CDR3. MiXCR, run by TCRdb on the multiplex PCR reads, gives a single entry per CDR3 protein. This sample has approximately 430,000 distinct CDR3 sequences, with under 15% found just once. J was trimmed by 8 bases and V by 0 bases; bases with no gene match: 6. The CDR3 is 15 residues long. The germline V gene has CDR1 DFQATT and CDR2 SNEGSKA (reference sequence). At least ten counts were recorded for this clonotype. Source material: blood. The chain joins TRBV20-1 to TRBJ2-2; 10 bases line up with TRBD2. The source of this sequence is a man aged 18-30 years with Graves' ophthalmopathy. CDR3 in DNA: TGCAGTGCTAGAGAGCAGCGGGGGGGGGCAGGGGAGCTGTTTTTT. It yields the protein CSAREQRGGAGELFF.